Shown below are 29 T cell receptor beta chains from a single sample sequenced in a study of response to subunit inactivated influenza vaccine. TCRdb processed the RT-PCR reads anew with MiXCR; each CDR3 protein has one entry. The profile shows approximately 730,000 distinct CDR3 sequences, about 14% of them singletons. Source: PBMCs from blood, taken 14 to 15 days before vaccination. The receptors were sampled from a man in his fifties or sixties who received an inactivated influenza vaccine.

This clonotype has at least ten counts. This chain connects TRBV12-3 or TRBV12-4 to TRBJ1-1; no clear D. V lost 5 bases and J 0 bases, leaving 13 bases between the germline ends. The CDR3 has 15 amino acids. CDR3 region: CASSPMALMNTEAFF. In DNA form, the CDR3 reads TGTGCCAGCAGTCCCATGGCCCTCATGAACACTGAAGCTTTCTTT.

This clonotype was detected only a few times. The chain recombines TRBV6-2 or TRBV6-3 with TRBJ1-2; TRBD1 agrees at 7 bases. The germline V gene has CDR1 MNHEY and CDR2 SVGEGT. After removal of 6 bases from V and 4 bases from J, the junction contained 8 bases not matched to a gene. This CDR3 region has 14 residues. The CDR3 DNA reads TGTGCCAGCAGAGACGGGACAGCAGCCTATGGCTACACCTTC. Its translation: CASRDGTAAYGYTF.

The V gene is TRBV10-3, the J gene TRBJ2-5; D is undetermined. The CDR3 has 14 residues. V was pared by 0 bases and J by 4 bases, with 9 bases between. Germline CDR1 reads ENHRY; CDR2 reads SYGVKD. CDR3 nucleotides: TGTGCCATCAGTGAGTCGAGGCAGACAGAGACCCAGTACTTC. Protein sequence: CAISESRQTETQYF.

The J gene is TRBJ1-1, the V gene TRBV5-1; a weak D match, TRBD1 (6 bases). The CDR3 sequence is 17 residues long. Germline loops: CDR1 SGHRS, CDR2 YFSETQ. The V and J ends lost 1 base and 0 bases respectively, with 16 bases between them. CDR3: CASSLWGQNFVNTEAFF. The CDR3 coding sequence is TGCGCCAGCAGCTTGTGGGGACAAAACTTTGTGAACACTGAAGCTTTCTTT.

V gene TRBV7-8 combines with J gene TRBJ2-2; D is possibly TRBD1 (5 bases). V was trimmed by 5 bases and J by 7 bases, leaving 20 bases between them. The CDR3 runs 16 residues. Germline-derived CDR1 and CDR2 are SGHVS and FQNEAQ. CDR3 bases: TGTGCCAGCAGCCCCAGGACACCAATAATGGGCGGGGAGCTGTTTTTT. It is translated as CASSPRTPIMGGELFF.

The genes are TRBV27 and TRBJ2-3, with D possibly being TRBD1 or TRBD2 (5 bases each). CDR1 is MNHEY and CDR2 is SMNVEV in the germline V gene (reference sequence). Trimming took off 6 bases at V and 4 bases at J, with 14 bases between the two ends. The CDR3 consists of 14 residues. DNA of the CDR3: TGTGCCAGCAGCTTGGGGGAGTGGGCAGATACGCAGTATTTT. This gives the protein CASSLGEWADTQYF.

This clonotype was counted a few times. CDR3 bases: TGTGCCAGCAGGGTCACGTCTTCTGAGCAGTTCTTC. Amino acids: CASRVTSSEQFF. The rearrangement joins TRBV28 to TRBJ2-1; the D is unclear. The CDR3 covers 12 residues. The V gene lost 6 bases and the J gene lost 9 bases, with 12 bases spanning the gap. Germline V gives CDR1 MDHEN, CDR2 SYDVKM.

The rearrangement links TRBV7-9 to TRBJ2-5; D gene unclear. The CDR3 runs 14 residues. Deletions cut 3 bases from V and 0 bases from J, with 8 bases between. Per the germline V gene, CDR1 is SEHNR and CDR2 is FQNEAQ (reference sequence). The CDR3 protein is CASSFQHYQETQYF. The CDR3 DNA sequence: TGTGCCAGCAGCTTTCAGCACTACCAAGAGACCCAGTACTTC.

V is TRBV20-1 and J is TRBJ2-6; D is uncertain. From germline, CDR1 is DFQATT and CDR2 SNEGSKA (reference sequence). V was trimmed by 0 bases and J by 0 bases, leaving 12 bases between them. There are 17 residues in the CDR3. CDR3 DNA: TGCAGTGCTAGAGACTGGGCCTCGTACTCTGGGGCCAACGTCCTGACTTTC. Protein product: CSARDWASYSGANVLTF.

In its sample, this clonotype was seen a few times. The rearrangement links TRBV2 to TRBJ1-1; possible D gene TRBD1, 5 bases. The CDR3 is 15 residues long. Germline V gives CDR1 SNHLY, CDR2 FYNNEI. V lost 3 bases, J lost 2 bases, and 13 bases lay in between. In DNA form, the CDR3 reads TGTGCCAGCAGTGAGACATGGGACGGAAACACTGAAGCTTTCTTT. As protein: CASSETWDGNTEAFF.

Only a few counts were recorded for this clonotype. V gene TRBV5-1 combines with J gene TRBJ2-5; the match to TRBD1 covers 7 bases. Germline V gene data show CDR1 as SGHRS and CDR2 as YFSETQ. This CDR3 has 16 residues. J lost 1 base, V lost 4 bases, and 10 bases had no gene match. CDR3: CASSKLQGSFQETQYF. The CDR3 bases are TGCGCCAGCAGCAAACTACAGGGGTCCTTCCAAGAGACCCAGTACTTC. The full variable domain, rest sourced from reference TRBV5-1 and TRBJ2-5, is KAGVTQTPRYLIKTRGQQVTLSCSPISGHRSVSWYQQTPGQGLQFLFEYFSETQRNKGNFPGRFSGRQFSNSRSEMNVSTLELGDSALYLCASSKLQGSFQETQYFGPGTRLLVL.

The chain links TRBV7-2 to TRBJ2-3; unclear D gene. Per germline, CDR1 SGHTA and CDR2 FQGNSA. Trimming took 5 bases from V and 0 from J, leaving 9 bases between them. The CDR3 is 14 residues long. The chain's CDR3 is CASSKRWSTDTQYF. The DNA of the CDR3 is TGTGCCAGCAGCAAGCGCTGGAGCACAGATACGCAGTATTTT.

The V and J genes are TRBV29-1 and TRBJ2-1; 10 bases match TRBD2. CDR1 and CDR2 (germline): SQVTM, ANQGSEA. The CDR3 consists of 14 residues. V shed 3 bases and J 7 bases; nucleotides not matched to a gene: 6. The CDR3 sequence: CSVEDSGRLNEQFF. CDR3 bases: TGCAGCGTTGAGGATAGCGGGAGGTTAAATGAGCAGTTCTTC.

The gene calls are TRBV6-2 or TRBV6-3 and TRBJ1-1, with 7 bases fitting TRBD1. This CDR3 contains 15 residues. Germline V gene data show CDR1 as MNHEY and CDR2 as SVGEGT. Trimming took 2 bases from V and 6 from J; bases not matched to a gene: 9. In DNA form, the CDR3 reads TGTGCCAGCAGTTACGGGGACAGTAGCGCCCCTGAAGCTTTCTTT. This gives the protein CASSYGDSSAPEAFF.

The chain is built from TRBV20-1 and TRBJ2-1; tentatively, D is TRBD2 (5 bases). V was cut by 6 bases and J by 0 bases, with 15 bases left in between. Germline V lookup: CDR1 DFQATT, CDR2 SNEGSKA (reference sequence). The CDR3 is 15 amino acids. The CDR3 sequence is CSAIPDYHSYNEQFF. DNA of the CDR3: TGCAGTGCAATCCCAGACTACCACTCCTACAATGAGCAGTTCTTC.

In its sample, this clonotype was seen many times. The genes are TRBV7-2 and TRBJ2-1; TRBD2 agrees at 10 bases. Germline V CDR1 and CDR2: SGHTA, FQGNSA. V was clipped by 5 bases and J by 2 bases; unmatched bases: 3. The CDR3 totals 15 residues. The CDR3 DNA follows: TGTGCCAGCAGCATACTAGCGGGGACCTACAATGAGCAGTTCTTC. This sequence encodes CASSILAGTYNEQFF.

This clonotype was detected a few times. The chain uses TRBV5-1 and TRBJ2-3; possibly TRBD2 for D (7 bases). CDR1 is SGHRS and CDR2 is YFSETQ in the germline V gene. The CDR3 is 14 amino acids. Trimming shortened V by 6 bases and J by 4 bases, and 15 bases separated the two germline ends. The CDR3 reads CASTERGGADTQYF. Here the CDR3 DNA reads TGCGCCAGCACCGAGAGGGGGGGCGCAGATACGCAGTATTTT.

The chain has TRBV27 and TRBJ2-7, with TRBD2 as a possible D gene (6 bases). This CDR3 spans 15 amino acids. Trimming left V 2 bases short and J 4 bases short, with 15 bases between. The germline gives CDR1 MNHEY, CDR2 SMNVEV (reference sequence). CDR3 DNA sequence: TGTGCCAGCAGTTTAGTTGGGCGGGAAGGTTACGAGCAGTACTTC. Protein sequence: CASSLVGREGYEQYF.

This chain joins TRBV3-1 and TRBJ2-1, with D perhaps matching TRBD1 or TRBD2 (5 bases each). The ends were cut back, 2 bases at V and 13 bases at J, with 15 bases in the middle. Germline V gene data show CDR1 as LGHDT and CDR2 as YNNKEL (reference sequence). The CDR3 sequence is 13 residues long. CDR3 amino acids: CASSQSGAYSQFF. CDR3 nucleotide sequence: TGTGCCAGCAGCCAATCCGGGGCCTACTCACAGTTCTTC.

This clonotype was picked up a small number of times. V is TRBV4-1 and J is TRBJ1-1; 7 nucleotides match TRBD1. This CDR3 spans 15 amino acids. Per germline, CDR1 MGHRA and CDR2 YSYEKL. V trimming: 3 bases; J trimming: 1 base; junction bases outside the gene matches: 5. CDR3 coding DNA: TGCGCCAGCAGCCACCGAGGACAGGCGAACACTGAAGCTTTCTTT. Protein sequence: CASSHRGQANTEAFF.

The chain recombines TRBV6-1 with TRBJ2-5, with unresolved D. The CDR3 loop spans 14 amino acids. Deletions cut 4 bases from V and 2 bases from J, with 11 bases between. Germline assignment: CDR1 MNHNS and CDR2 SASEGT. CDR3 DNA: TGTGCCAGCAGTGCCGGTAGCCGGCAAGAGACCCAGTACTTC. Translating it yields CASSAGSRQETQYF.

This clonotype was seen at least ten times. This chain joins TRBV6-2 or TRBV6-3 and TRBJ2-1; weak D call: TRBD2 (5 bases). V was cut by 3 bases and J by 9 bases, with 15 bases left in between. This CDR3 contains 14 residues. Germline loops: CDR1 MNHEY, CDR2 SVGEGT. CDR3 sequence reads: CASSYTGSAGEQFF. The CDR3 DNA is TGTGCCAGCAGTTATACGGGGTCGGCAGGTGAGCAGTTCTTC.

This clonotype was seen more than once but under ten times. This chain links TRBV5-1 with TRBJ2-1, with a weak D call TRBD2 (6 bases). CDR1 is SGHRS and CDR2 is YFSETQ in the germline V gene. V dropped 0 bases and J dropped 7 bases, with 20 bases sitting between them. This CDR3 has 17 residues. The CDR3 spells CASSLESWRAIGNEQFF. The DNA of the CDR3 is TGCGCCAGCAGCTTGGAAAGCTGGAGGGCCATAGGGAATGAGCAGTTCTTC. The full variable domain, its missing parts supplied by reference TRBV5-1 and TRBJ2-1, is KAGVTQTPRYLIKTRGQQVTLSCSPISGHRSVSWYQQTPGQGLQFLFEYFSETQRNKGNFPGRFSGRQFSNSRSEMNVSTLELGDSALYLCASSLESWRAIGNEQFFGPGTRLTVL.

The chain carries TRBV12-3 or TRBV12-4 and TRBJ2-1, with TRBD2 matching 12 bases. This CDR3 is built from 18 residues. J was trimmed by 0 bases and V by 6 bases; bases with no gene match: 9. DNA for the CDR3: TGTGCCAGCAGCAAGACTAGCGGGGGAACGAGCTCCTACAATGAGCAGTTCTTC. Translation gives CASSKTSGGTSSYNEQFF.

The chain couples TRBV10-3 to TRBJ2-7; D unresolved. The CDR3 consists of 17 residues. The V gene's germline CDR1 is ENHRY and CDR2 SYGVKD. The ends were cut back, 0 bases at V and 2 bases at J, with 17 bases in the middle. The CDR3 DNA reads TGTGCCATCAGTGAGTCCGTGCTTAGCCTCCTTACCTACGAGCAGTACTTC. Translating gives CAISESVLSLLTYEQYF.

This clonotype came up many times. The chain recombines TRBV12-3 or TRBV12-4 with TRBJ2-2; tentative D call: TRBD2 (6 bases). The V and J ends lost 4 bases and 8 bases respectively, with 14 bases between them. The CDR3 has 14 amino acids. CDR3 in amino acids: CASSWDSSRGELFF. The CDR3 bases are TGTGCCAGCAGTTGGGACTCGAGCAGGGGGGAGCTGTTTTTT.

This clonotype occurred many times. The genes are TRBV4-3 and TRBJ2-7, with TRBD1 matching 8 bases. Germline lookup yields CDR1 LGHNA and CDR2 YSLEER. Trimming took 5 bases from V and 4 from J; bases not matched to a gene: 7. The CDR3 spans 14 residues. In nucleotides, the CDR3 is TGCGCCAGCAGCTACTCCAGGGGGCGGTACGAGCAGTACTTC. Its translation is CASSYSRGRYEQYF.

This clonotype was counted a few times. This chain joins TRBV7-3 and TRBJ2-1, with 12 nucleotides matching TRBD2. With 3 bases clipped from V and 7 bases from J, the junction kept 7 bases outside the gene matches. The germline V gene encodes CDR1 SGHTA and CDR2 FQGTGA. The CDR3 totals 16 residues. The CDR3 here is CASSLRLAGANNEQFF. The CDR3 DNA reads TGTGCCAGCAGCTTGCGACTAGCGGGAGCGAATAATGAGCAGTTCTTC.

The chain carries TRBV12-3 or TRBV12-4 and TRBJ2-3; D is possibly TRBD1 (6 bases). This CDR3 has 16 amino acids. The germline V and J ends were trimmed by 4 bases and 0 bases, with 14 bases remaining between them. CDR3 in amino acids: CASSSYRAPSTDTQYF. CDR3 nucleotides: TGTGCCAGCAGTTCATACAGGGCGCCAAGCACAGATACGCAGTATTTT.